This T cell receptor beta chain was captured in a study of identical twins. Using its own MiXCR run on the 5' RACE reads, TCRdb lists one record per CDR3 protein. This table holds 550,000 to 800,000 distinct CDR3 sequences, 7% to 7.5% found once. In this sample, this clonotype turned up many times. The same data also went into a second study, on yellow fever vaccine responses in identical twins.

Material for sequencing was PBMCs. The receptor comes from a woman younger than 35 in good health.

CDR3 region: CASSRRQGAAEAFF. CDR3 DNA: TGTGCCAGCAGCAGACGACAGGGGGCGGCTGAAGCTTTCTTT. This sequence joins TRBV7-2 and TRBJ1-1; 10 positions match TRBD1. The V segment lost 5 bases and the J segment 6 bases; nucleotides outside the gene matches: 6. The CDR3 spans 14 residues. CDR1 and CDR2 from the germline V gene are SGHTA and FQGNSA.